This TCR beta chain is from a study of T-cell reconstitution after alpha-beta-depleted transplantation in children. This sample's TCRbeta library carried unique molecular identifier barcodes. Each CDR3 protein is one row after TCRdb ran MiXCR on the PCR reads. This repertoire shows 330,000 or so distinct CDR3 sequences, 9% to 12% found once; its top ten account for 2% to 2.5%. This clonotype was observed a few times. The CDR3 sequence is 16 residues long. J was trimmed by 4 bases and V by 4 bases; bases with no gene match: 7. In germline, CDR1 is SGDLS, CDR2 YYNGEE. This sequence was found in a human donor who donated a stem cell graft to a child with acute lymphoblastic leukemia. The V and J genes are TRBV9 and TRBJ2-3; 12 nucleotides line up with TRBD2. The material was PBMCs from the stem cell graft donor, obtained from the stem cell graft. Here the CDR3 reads CASSFSGTSGSDTQYF. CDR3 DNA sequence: TGTGCCAGCAGCTTTTCCGGGACTAGCGGGTCAGATACGCAGTATTTT.